This T cell receptor beta chain was captured in a study of blood T cell repertoires in COVID-19. Study in general: Researchers got acute and convalescent COVID-19 samples from the United States, Italy and Spain. T cells, B-cell-depleted T cells, or PBMCs supplied cDNA or gDNA.

This clone was picked up one time. Original data processing: Amplification of reference gene primers was used by the study to estimate nucleated cell counts. The table came from immunoSEQ multiplex PCR; TCRdb's copy has only in-frame clones and leaves some out. That table is the source of V, J and clone size, and D and trimming were worked out from the DNA. The sample has around 68,000 clones; approximately 78% are singletons. What was sequenced was peripheral blood. This clonotype was obtained from a human donor in a cohort sampled during active COVID-19.

The CDR3 here is CASSEERGVETQYF. CDR3 DNA: TGTGCCAGCAGCGAGGAGCGGGGGGTGGAGACCCAGTACTTC. J is TRBJ2-5 and V is TRBV5-4; TRBD2 aligns across 9 bases. The ends lost 4 bases at V and 5 bases at J; junction bases unmatched: 6. The CDR3 length is 14 residues. From germline, CDR1 is SGHNT and CDR2 YYREEE (reference sequence).